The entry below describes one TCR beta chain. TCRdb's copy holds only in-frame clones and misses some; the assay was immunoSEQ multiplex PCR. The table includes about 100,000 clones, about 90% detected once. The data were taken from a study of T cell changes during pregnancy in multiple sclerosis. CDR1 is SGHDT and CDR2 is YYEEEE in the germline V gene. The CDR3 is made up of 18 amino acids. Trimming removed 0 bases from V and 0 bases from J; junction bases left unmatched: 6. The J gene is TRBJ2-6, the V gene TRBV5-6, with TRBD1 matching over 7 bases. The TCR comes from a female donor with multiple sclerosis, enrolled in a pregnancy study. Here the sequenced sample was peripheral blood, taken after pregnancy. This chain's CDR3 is CASSLAGRDSSGANVLTF. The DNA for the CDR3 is TGTGCCAGCAGCTTGGCCGGCAGGGACAGCTCTGGGGCCAACGTCCTGACTTTC.